The clone carrying this T cell receptor beta chain was detected only once. This sample stems from a study of shared clonotypes between healthy human individuals. Sequenced by immunoSEQ multiplex PCR; TCRdb stores in-frame clones only, minus some. The sample has approximately 440,000 clones, approximately 71% seen once; the top ten hold 12%. Germline assignment: CDR1 LNHDA and CDR2 SQIVND (reference sequence). This CDR3 is 15 amino acids long. V lost 6 bases to trimming and J lost 0 bases, with 12 bases between them. The receptor comes from a woman aged 40 to 50 in good health. Some clones in this sample may be carry-over from other donors' samples. The sequenced sample was PBMCs. This chain connects TRBV19 to TRBJ1-5; a weak D match, TRBD1 (6 bases). CDR3 DNA: TGTGCCAGTAGCTTGGACAGCCATAGCAATCAGCCCCAGCATTTT. It specifies CASSLDSHSNQPQHF.